This T cell receptor beta chain is drawn from a study of T cells after yellow fever vaccination. Study-wide results and caveats: Clones from primary vaccination mostly reappeared after the booster (96% CD4, about 88% CD8). Though it reached lower strength, the secondary response hit its peak faster, day 5 versus 15.

Deletions cut 7 bases from V and 6 bases from J, with 17 bases between. This CDR3 has 14 amino acids. TCRdb fed the 5' RACE reads into MiXCR, producing one record per CDR3 protein. This sample has 350,000 to 450,000 distinct CDR3 sequences, with roughly a sixth found just once. Note on this clonotype: Antigen: not known.

The clonotype comes from a man in his late teens or twenties who received the YFV17D yellow fever vaccine. V usage is TRBV12-3 or TRBV12-4 and J usage is TRBJ2-3; possibly TRBD1 for D (5 bases). The material sequenced was PBMCs, taken before the yellow fever booster vaccination. The CDR3 protein is CASMQGSLVDTQYF. CDR3 DNA: TGTGCCAGCATGCAGGGCTCCCTTGTGGATACGCAGTATTTT.